This TCR beta chain was identified during a study of cytomegalovirus exposure and HLA in healthy donors. General study findings and limits: Specific recognition of CMV antigens was confirmed in vitro for three chains (all CMV-associated). On later analysis, the bulk of CMV-associated TCR beta chains appeared to be HLA-restricted.

The PCR used 60 Vbeta and 13 Jbeta primers. The authors' processing: Later reanalysis found roughly 80 million unique TCR beta chains, some 10 million of them shared. The table came from immunoSEQ multiplex PCR; TCRdb's copy has only in-frame clones and leaves some out. V and J calls and clone size are those listed in that table; D and trimming were worked out from the DNA. The sample consists of approximately 110,000 clones, approximately 66% of them appearing once. CDR1 is PRHDT, CDR2 FYEKMQ, per germline (reference sequence). V trimming: 4 bases; J trimming: 5 bases; junction bases outside the gene matches: 7. The CDR3 is 15 amino acids. Comment on this clone: Its antigen remains unidentified.

The sample comprised PBMCs. The chain recombines TRBV13 with TRBJ2-1, with 8 bases lining up with TRBD2. The sequence derives from a man aged 35-49 years in good health and CMV-seropositive. Here the CDR3 DNA reads TGTGCCAGCAGCTCAAGCGGGAGAATCCACAATGAGCAGTTCTTC. Translated, it gives CASSSSGRIHNEQFF. The full variable domain, rest sourced from reference TRBV13 and TRBJ2-1, is AAGVIQSPRHLIKEKRETATLKCYPIPRHDTVYWYQQGPGQDPQFLISFYEKMQSDKGSIPDRFSAQQFSDYHSELNMSSLELGDSALYFCASSSSGRIHNEQFFGPGTRLTVL.